The 31 T cell receptor beta chains presented below share a single source sample, sequenced in a study of breast tumors, draining lymph nodes, adjacent tissues. TCRdb re-derived calls from the multiplex PCR reads in MiXCR, one entry per CDR3 protein. The sample has around 25,000 distinct CDR3 sequences; around 23% are singletons. Sequences were obtained from breast tumor tissue. The receptors were gathered from a female donor with breast cancer. Some clones in this sample may be carry-over from other donors' samples.

This clonotype was observed at least ten times. This chain joins TRBV20-1 and TRBJ2-3; D is unresolved. The V gene lost 0 bases and the J gene lost 2 bases, with 9 bases spanning the gap. This CDR3 contains 14 residues. Per the germline V gene, CDR1 is DFQATT and CDR2 is SNEGSKA (reference sequence). The CDR3 DNA is TGCAGTGCTAGAGATCTCCAGGACACAGATACGCAGTATTTT. As protein: CSARDLQDTDTQYF.

Concerning this clonotype: A much larger clone lies one base from this, so it may be a read error. Since the CDR3 does not end with the conserved phenylalanine or tryptophan, this likely comes from a read error. This chain joins TRBV19 and TRBJ2-1, with D perhaps assigned TRBD1 or TRBD2 (5 bases each). The V end lost 5 bases, the J end lost 7 bases, and 15 bases lay between the germline ends. The CDR3 sequence is 14 residues long. Germline-derived CDR1 and CDR2 are LNHDA and SQIVND (reference sequence). The CDR3, as DNA: TGTGCCAGTAGTCGCCCAGGGAGCATTAATGAGCAGTTCCTC. Translated, it gives CASSRPGSINEQFL.

The chain combines TRBV6-1 with TRBJ1-2, with TRBD1 matching over 12 bases. Germline V gene lookup returns CDR1 MNHNS and CDR2 SASEGT. There are 17 residues in the CDR3. Unmatched junction bases numbered 15, after V lost 6 bases and J lost 7 bases. The CDR3 DNA sequence: TGTGCCAGCAGGGCTCCCGGGACAGGGGGCGACCGCTGTGGCTACACCTTC. As protein: CASRAPGTGGDRCGYTF.

Of note for this clonotype: Its ends do not fully match the called genes, so a read error is possible. DNA of the CDR3: TGTGCTAGCAGTGAGTGGCAAGACTATGGCTACACCTTC. Translated: CASSEWQDYGYTF. The rearrangement links TRBV2 to TRBJ1-2; no definite D call. Germline CDR1 reads SNHLY; CDR2 reads FYNNEI. This CDR3 has 13 amino acids.

This clonotype was detected ten times or more. The chain links TRBV12-3 or TRBV12-4 to TRBJ2-3; weak D call: TRBD2 (5 bases). The CDR3 length is 15 residues. V gave up 1 base and J gave up 0 bases, with 8 bases separating them. CDR3 nucleotides: TGTGCCAGCAGTTTAGGGAGGCCTAGCACAGATACGCAGTATTTT. It yields the protein CASSLGRPSTDTQYF.

V is TRBV18 and J is TRBJ1-2; the D gene is possibly TRBD1 (5 bases). This CDR3 has 15 amino acids. Looked up from germline, CDR1 is KGHSH and CDR2 is LQKENI. V gave up 3 bases and J gave up 2 bases, with 13 bases separating them. The CDR3 DNA sequence: TGTGCCAGCTCACCGACAGCAAATTCGAACTATGGCTACACCTTC. Its protein product is CASSPTANSNYGYTF.

This clonotype was observed at least ten times. V is TRBV24-1 and J is TRBJ2-1; no clear D gene. This CDR3 has 13 amino acids. With 2 bases removed from V and 8 bases from J, the gap between germline ends came to 9 bases. Germline values: CDR1 KGHDR, CDR2 SFDVKD. For the CDR3, the DNA is TGTGCCACCAGTGATTCCCGGTACTATGAGCAGTTCTTC. Amino acid sequence: CATSDSRYYEQFF.

This clonotype was observed many times. J is TRBJ1-4 and V is TRBV7-2, with TRBD1 matching 10 bases. The CDR3 runs to 15 residues. Germline lookup yields CDR1 SGHTA and CDR2 FQGNSA. V lost 7 bases, J lost 3 bases, and 5 bases stayed unmatched. CDR3 in DNA: TGTGCCAGCAACAACGGACAGGGGGCTAATGAAAAACTGTTTTTT. Its translation is CASNNGQGANEKLFF. The full variable domain, in which reference TRBV7-2 and TRBJ1-4 provide the parts outside the CDR3, is GAGVSQSPSNKVTEKGKDVELRCDPISGHTALYWYRQSLGQGLEFLIYFQGNSAPDKSGLPSDRFSAERTGGSVSTLTIQRTQQEDSAVYLCASNNGQGANEKLFFGSGTQLSVL.

This clonotype occurred many times. This rearrangement joins TRBV7-9 to TRBJ2-5; D not certain. Trimming stripped 2 bases from V and 0 bases from J, with 16 bases between. The CDR3 totals 17 residues. The germline gives CDR1 SEHNR, CDR2 FQNEAQ (reference sequence). DNA of the CDR3: TGTGCCAGCAGCTTACCCAACGTGCTTTTGTACCAAGAGACCCAGTACTTC. As protein: CASSLPNVLLYQETQYF.

The chain recombines TRBV5-1 with TRBJ2-1; 7 nucleotides line up with TRBD1. There are 15 residues in the CDR3. Trimming cost V 3 bases and J 4 bases; bases outside gene matches: 7. Germline V gene data show CDR1 as SGHRS and CDR2 as YFSETQ. In DNA form, the CDR3 reads TGCGCCAGCAGCTGGACAGGTGGAAGTTACAATGAGCAGTTCTTC. Its protein is CASSWTGGSYNEQFF.

This clonotype came up many times. The J gene is TRBJ2-3, the V gene TRBV20-1, with D uncertain. Trimming removed 3 bases at V and 9 bases at J, with 16 bases between. Germline-derived CDR1 and CDR2 are DFQATT and SNEGSKA (reference sequence). The CDR3 covers 13 residues. The CDR3 protein is CSARPPIQATQYF. Here the CDR3 DNA reads TGCAGTGCTAGGCCTCCAATTCAGGCAACGCAGTATTTT.

In its sample, this clonotype was seen many times. This chain connects TRBV7-9 to TRBJ1-5; the D gene is possibly TRBD1 (6 bases). CDR3 length equals 17 residues. Per germline, CDR1 SEHNR and CDR2 FQNEAQ (reference sequence). Trimming cost V 1 base and J 8 bases, with 21 bases left between them. The CDR3 region has the DNA TGTGCCAGCAGCTTAGTAGGAGGAGGGGGTCCCTCTGAGCCCCAGCATTTT. Its protein is CASSLVGGGGPSEPQHF. The full variable domain, in which reference TRBV7-9 and TRBJ1-5 provide the parts outside the CDR3, is DTGVSQNPRHKITKRGQNVTFRCDPISEHNRLYWYRQTLGQGPEFLTYFQNEAQLEKSRLLSDRFSAERPKGSFSTLEIQRTEQGDSAMYLCASSLVGGGGPSEPQHFGDGTRLSIL.

The chain recombines TRBV12-3 or TRBV12-4 with TRBJ2-7, with TRBD2 identical over 9 bases. The CDR3 is 15 residues long. The junction had 5 bases not matched to a gene; V was cut back by 3 bases and J by 2 bases. In DNA form, the CDR3 reads TGTGCCAGCAGTTTCGCGGGAGGGCCACCCTACGAGCAGTACTTC. Translated, it gives CASSFAGGPPYEQYF.

The table lists this clonotype with many counts. The chain uses TRBV20-1 and TRBJ1-2; D gene uncertain. In germline, CDR1 is DFQATT, CDR2 SNEGSKA (reference sequence). The V end was cut by 3 bases, the J end by 8 bases, with 16 bases between. The CDR3 runs 13 residues. The chain's CDR3 is CSARREGGRGYTF. CDR3 in DNA: TGCAGTGCTAGGCGGGAGGGAGGACGCGGCTACACCTTC.

The chain links TRBV29-1 to TRBJ1-2, with D hard to call. Germline lookup yields CDR1 SQVTM and CDR2 ANQGSEA. The V gene lost 2 bases and the J gene lost 1 base, with 5 bases spanning the gap. This CDR3 contains 12 residues. CDR3 nucleotides: TGCAGCGTTGAAAGAAATAACTATGGCTACACCTTC. Translation gives CSVERNNYGYTF.

This clonotype was recorded at least ten times. J is TRBJ2-3 and V is TRBV27, with D maybe TRBD2 (6 bases). Germline V gives CDR1 MNHEY, CDR2 SMNVEV (reference sequence). This CDR3 has 13 residues. The V and J ends lost 8 bases and 6 bases respectively, with 15 bases between them. DNA for the CDR3: TGTGCCAGCGGATCCGGGGGAACCGATACGCAGTATTTT. Translating gives CASGSGGTDTQYF.

The table lists this clonotype with many counts. The chain couples TRBV20-1 to TRBJ2-7, with 11 nucleotides matching TRBD2. This CDR3 has 13 amino acids. Germline trimming cut 5 bases from V and 3 bases from J; bases unmatched to any gene: 3. Germline V gene data show CDR1 as DFQATT and CDR2 as SNEGSKA (reference sequence). The CDR3 reads CSARTSGFYEQYF. The CDR3 region has the DNA TGCAGTGCTCGGACTAGCGGGTTCTACGAGCAGTACTTC.

V gene TRBV24-1 combines with J gene TRBJ2-1; 8 positions agree with TRBD1. The J segment lost 4 bases and the V segment lost 5 bases, leaving 9 bases of the junction unmatched. Germline V gene sequence: CDR1 KGHDR, CDR2 SFDVKD. CDR3 length: 16 residues. In DNA form, the CDR3 reads TGTGCCACCAGTGTAGGACAGGGAAGCGTTTACAATGAGCAGTTCTTC. Translation gives CATSVGQGSVYNEQFF.

With regard to this clonotype: A much more abundant neighbour one base away suggests this may be a read error. The CDR3 end shows no conserved phenylalanine or tryptophan, and so a read error is likely. This chain links TRBV5-1 with TRBJ1-3; tentatively, D is TRBD1 (6 bases). The CDR3 is 16 residues long. Trimming stripped 4 bases from V and 0 bases from J, with 14 bases between. In germline, CDR1 is SGHRS, CDR2 YFSETQ. The CDR3 region is CASSVSTGNSGNTIYS. The CDR3 coding sequence is TGCGCCAGCAGCGTCTCGACAGGCAACTCTGGAAACACCATATATTCT.

The chain couples TRBV15 to TRBJ1-5, with D possibly being TRBD1 (5 bases). Trimming shortened V by 0 bases and J by 0 bases, and 15 bases separated the two germline ends. Germline lookup yields CDR1 LNHNV and CDR2 YYDKDF (reference sequence). This CDR3 is 18 amino acids long. CDR3 bases: TGTGCCACCAGCAGAGATCAGGGTGGGGAATATAGCAATCAGCCCCAGCATTTT. Its protein is CATSRDQGGEYSNQPQHF.

This clonotype has ten or more counts. The genes are TRBV2 and TRBJ1-3, with D uncertain. Trimming took off 7 bases at V and 0 bases at J, with 10 bases between the two ends. The CDR3 runs 14 residues. Germline V gene sequence: CDR1 SNHLY, CDR2 FYNNEI. In DNA form, the CDR3 reads TGTGCCAGCAAAGACGGCCACTCTGGAAACACCATATATTTT. Translated, it gives CASKDGHSGNTIYF.

The table lists this clonotype with many counts. This chain connects TRBV11-2 to TRBJ2-1; D not certain. V lost 0 bases and J lost 9, with 6 bases in between. Germline V lookup: CDR1 SGHAT, CDR2 FQNNGV. The CDR3 has 12 residues. The chain's CDR3 is CASSLDSIEQFF. The CDR3 nucleotides are TGTGCCAGCAGCTTAGATAGCATTGAGCAGTTCTTC.

This clonotype is labeled medium-sized. The V call is TRBV15, the J call TRBJ2-7; 13 bases line up with TRBD2. Losses at the gene ends were 6 bases for V and 7 bases for J; bases not matched to a gene: 6. The V gene's germline CDR1 is LNHNV and CDR2 YYDKDF (reference sequence). There are 14 residues in the CDR3. CDR3 region: CATSTLAGGQEQYF. CDR3 in DNA: TGTGCCACCAGTACACTAGCGGGAGGGCAAGAGCAGTACTTC. The full variable domain, completed using reference TRBV15 and TRBJ2-7, is DAMVIQNPRYQVTQFGKPVTLSCSQTLNHNVMYWYQQKSSQAPKLLFHYYDKDFNNEADTPDNFQSRRPNTSFCFLDIRSPGLGDTAMYLCATSTLAGGQEQYFGPGTRLTVT.

This clonotype was observed many times. The chain links TRBV7-3 to TRBJ2-1; a weak D match, TRBD2 (5 bases). Trimming shortened V by 5 bases and J by 5 bases, and 16 bases separated the two germline ends. The CDR3 runs to 15 residues. CDR1 and CDR2 from the germline V gene are SGHTA and FQGTGA. The CDR3 reads CASSLPEGLHNEQFF. CDR3 sequence (DNA): TGTGCCAGCAGCCTCCCTGAGGGTTTGCACAATGAGCAGTTCTTC.

This clonotype was seen at least ten times. The V gene is TRBV10-2, the J gene TRBJ2-1; 9 bases map to TRBD2. The V segment lost 7 bases and the J segment 7 bases; nucleotides outside the gene matches: 8. The CDR3 totals 14 residues. Germline V gene sequence: CDR1 WSHSY, CDR2 SAAADI. CDR3 coding DNA: TGCGCCAGCATGGGACAGCGGGAGGCTAATGAGCAGTTCTTC. It is translated as CASMGQREANEQFF.

Remarks on this clonotype: This may arise from a read error, as a much more abundant clone is one base away. The chain carries TRBV5-1 and TRBJ1-4, with a possible D match to TRBD1 (6 bases). Germline lookup yields CDR1 SGHRS and CDR2 YFSETQ. The CDR3 is 15 amino acids. The CDR3 reads CASSLGGAARGKLSF. Written as DNA, the CDR3 is TGCGCCAGCAGCTTGGGTGGGGCAGCCAGGGGAAAACTGTCTTTT.

Regarding this clonotype: One base away lies a much larger clone, so this may be a sequencing read error. The genes are TRBV20-1 and TRBJ2-1; 12 nucleotides align to TRBD2. The trim removed 4 bases at V and 7 bases at J, leaving 5 bases unmatched. CDR3 length: 14 residues. Germline-derived CDR1 and CDR2 are DFQATT and SNEGSKA (reference sequence). This chain's CDR3 is CSATTSGGRNEQFF. The CDR3 DNA is TGCAGTGCTACGACTAGCGGGGGACGAAATGAGCAGTTCTTC.

This clonotype was seen at least ten times. The chain has TRBV15 and TRBJ2-3; D is uncertain. V was trimmed by 3 bases and J by 5 bases, leaving 12 bases between them. Germline V gives CDR1 LNHNV, CDR2 YYDKDF (reference sequence). The CDR3 runs to 14 residues. CDR3 loop: CATSRRRTEDTQYF. CDR3 bases: TGTGCCACCAGCAGGCGGCGGACGGAAGATACGCAGTATTTT.

This clonotype was seen many times. The chain joins TRBV9 to TRBJ1-2, with TRBD1 as a possible D gene (6 bases). The CDR3 consists of 14 residues. The germline CDR1 and CDR2 sequences are SGDLS and YYNGEE. The V and J ends lost 0 bases and 8 bases respectively, with 14 bases between them. The CDR3 sequence: CASSVDYGGRGYTF. The CDR3 DNA follows: TGTGCCAGCAGCGTAGATTATGGGGGGCGAGGCTACACCTTC.

The chain carries TRBV5-8 and TRBJ2-7, with 9 bases fitting TRBD1. Germline trimming cut 0 bases from V and 1 base from J; bases unmatched to any gene: 17. Germline V gives CDR1 SGHTS, CDR2 YDEGEE. The CDR3 consists of 20 residues. The CDR3 spells CASSLAHRDRELIGSYEQYF. In DNA, the CDR3 is TGTGCCAGCAGCTTGGCCCACCGGGACAGGGAATTGATTGGGTCCTACGAGCAGTACTTC.

This clonotype has only one observation. The junction and the germline gene differ at one end; a read error may be behind it. The gene calls are TRBV27 and TRBJ2-1, with 12 bases matching TRBD1. CDR1 and CDR2 from the germline V gene are MNHEY and SMNVEV (reference sequence). The CDR3 extends over 18 amino acids. The CDR3 sequence: CASTTGTGGLRSYSEQFF. The DNA of the CDR3 is TGTGCCAGCACCACAGGGACAGGGGGCCTACGGTCCTACAGTGAGCAGTTCTTC.